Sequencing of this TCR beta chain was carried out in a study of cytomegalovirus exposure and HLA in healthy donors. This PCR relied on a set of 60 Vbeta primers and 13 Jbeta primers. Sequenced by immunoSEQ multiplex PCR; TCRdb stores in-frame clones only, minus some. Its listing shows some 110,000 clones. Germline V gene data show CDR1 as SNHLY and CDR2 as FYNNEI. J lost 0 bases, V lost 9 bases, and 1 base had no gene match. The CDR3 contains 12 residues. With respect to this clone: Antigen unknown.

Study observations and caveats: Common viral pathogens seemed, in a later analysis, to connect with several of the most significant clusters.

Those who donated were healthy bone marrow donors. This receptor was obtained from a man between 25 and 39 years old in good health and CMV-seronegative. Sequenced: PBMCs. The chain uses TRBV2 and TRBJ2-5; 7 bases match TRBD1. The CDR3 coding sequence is TGTGCCAGTACAGGGGACCAAGAGACCCAGTACTTC. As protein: CASTGDQETQYF.